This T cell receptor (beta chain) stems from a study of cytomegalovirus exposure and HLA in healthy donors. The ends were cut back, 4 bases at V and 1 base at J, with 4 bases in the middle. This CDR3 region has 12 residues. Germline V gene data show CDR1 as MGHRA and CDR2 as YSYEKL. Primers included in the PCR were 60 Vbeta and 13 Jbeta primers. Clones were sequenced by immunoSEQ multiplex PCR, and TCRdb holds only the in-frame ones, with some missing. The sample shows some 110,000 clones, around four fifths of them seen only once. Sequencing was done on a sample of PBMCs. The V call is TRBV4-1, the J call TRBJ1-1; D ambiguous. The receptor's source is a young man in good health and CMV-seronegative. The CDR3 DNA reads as TGCGCCAGCAGCCCCTCGAACACTGAAGCTTTCTTT. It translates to CASSPSNTEAFF.